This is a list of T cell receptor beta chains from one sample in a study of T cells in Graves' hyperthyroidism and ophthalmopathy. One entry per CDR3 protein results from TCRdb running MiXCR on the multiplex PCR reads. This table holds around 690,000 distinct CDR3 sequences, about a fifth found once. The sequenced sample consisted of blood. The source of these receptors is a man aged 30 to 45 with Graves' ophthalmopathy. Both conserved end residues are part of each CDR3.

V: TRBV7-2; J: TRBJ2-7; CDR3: CASSLGGSGGYEQYF
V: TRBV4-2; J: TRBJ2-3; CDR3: CASSPRAGTSGVTDTQYF
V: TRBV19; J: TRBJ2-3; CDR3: CASSIDGQGTPDTQYF
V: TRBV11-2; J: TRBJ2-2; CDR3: CASSLSGGTKNTGELFF
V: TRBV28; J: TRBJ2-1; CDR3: CATKGGQTYNEQFF
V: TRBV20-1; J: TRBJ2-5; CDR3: CSATGGSAGGETQYF
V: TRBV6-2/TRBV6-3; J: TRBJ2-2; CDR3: CASKGTGNTGELFF
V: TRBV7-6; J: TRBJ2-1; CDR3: CASSLAPPGGRGYNEQFF
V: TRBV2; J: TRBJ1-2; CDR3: CASAKEDSGYGYTF
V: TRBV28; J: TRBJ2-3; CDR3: CAARGQGRDTDTQYF
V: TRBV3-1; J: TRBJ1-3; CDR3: CASSQVKAGNTIYF
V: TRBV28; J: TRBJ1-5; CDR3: CASSAPGSSNQPQHF
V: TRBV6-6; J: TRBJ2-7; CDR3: CASSYTSGGREQYF
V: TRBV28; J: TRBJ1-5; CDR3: CASSLGQAIYSNQPQHF
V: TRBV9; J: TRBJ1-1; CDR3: CASSVGGRTNTEAFF
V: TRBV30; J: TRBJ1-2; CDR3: CAWSTGTIRGYTF
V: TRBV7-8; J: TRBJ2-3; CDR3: CASSPGAGGSSDTQYF
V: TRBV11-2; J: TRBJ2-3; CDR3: CASRRTSGDTDTQYF
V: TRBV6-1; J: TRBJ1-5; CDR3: CASSPRGFNQPQHF
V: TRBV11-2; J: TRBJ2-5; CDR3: CASSQQAGTETVGETQYF
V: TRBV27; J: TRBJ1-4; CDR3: CASSSSRTGAEKLFF
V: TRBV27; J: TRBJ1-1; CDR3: CASSSDNRGGEAFF
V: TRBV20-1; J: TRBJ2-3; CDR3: CSATSGRSTDTQYF
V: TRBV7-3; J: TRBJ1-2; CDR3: CASSPEDRDGYTF
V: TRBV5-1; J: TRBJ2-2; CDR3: CASSPTGTRSSGELFF
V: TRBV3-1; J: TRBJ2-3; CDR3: CASSSIPTDTQYF
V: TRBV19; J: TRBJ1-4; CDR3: CASRRDRVNEKLFF
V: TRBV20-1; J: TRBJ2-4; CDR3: CSARSLAKNIQYF
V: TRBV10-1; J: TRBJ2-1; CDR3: CASSGQPGTYNEQFF
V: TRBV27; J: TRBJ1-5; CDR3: CASSSTGQPQHF
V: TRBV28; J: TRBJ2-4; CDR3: CASGGDRGFGAKNIQYF
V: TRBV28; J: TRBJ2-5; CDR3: CASNSQHQETQYF
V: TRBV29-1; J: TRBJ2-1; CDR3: CSVEDRVGVNEQFF
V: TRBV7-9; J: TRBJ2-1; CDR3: CASSAPLRGNEQFF
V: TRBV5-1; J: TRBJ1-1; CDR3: CASSLGANTEAFF
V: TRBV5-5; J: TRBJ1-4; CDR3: CASSKMSGVEKLFF
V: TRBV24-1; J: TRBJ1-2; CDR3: CATSDSRPGGANYGYTF
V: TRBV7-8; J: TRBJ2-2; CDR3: CASSLSAQLNTGELFF
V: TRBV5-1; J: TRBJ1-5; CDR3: CASSETGTTTQPQHF
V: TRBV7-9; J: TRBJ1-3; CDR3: CASPPSGDYSGNTIYF
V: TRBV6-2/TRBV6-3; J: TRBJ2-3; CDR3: CASSLSPRRNTQYF
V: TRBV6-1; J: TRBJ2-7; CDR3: CASSGNAYEQYF
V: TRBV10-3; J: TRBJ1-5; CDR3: CAISEAQGNQPQHF
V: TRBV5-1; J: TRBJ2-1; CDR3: CASSFRDREVNEQFF
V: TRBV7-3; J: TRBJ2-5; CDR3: CASSLNGQGALETQYF
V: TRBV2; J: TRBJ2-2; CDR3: CASMRGTSGGRHTGELFF
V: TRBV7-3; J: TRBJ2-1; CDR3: CASSPENKGLASYNEQFF
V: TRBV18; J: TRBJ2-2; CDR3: CASSLPGTGNTGELFF
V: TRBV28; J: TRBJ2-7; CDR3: CASSPGTPPYEQYF
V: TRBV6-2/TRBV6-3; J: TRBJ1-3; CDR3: CASSPKQRVIPGNTIYF
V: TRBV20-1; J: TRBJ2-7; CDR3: CSARFSGRLQQYF
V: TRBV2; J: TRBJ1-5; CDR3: CASSAGQPQHF
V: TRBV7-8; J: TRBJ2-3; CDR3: CASSHGQALSTDTQYF
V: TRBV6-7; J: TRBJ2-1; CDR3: CASSYGDRGLRDEQFF
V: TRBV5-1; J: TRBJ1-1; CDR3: CASSLGADNTEAFF
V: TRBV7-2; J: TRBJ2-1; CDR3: CASSSLGFGGEQFF
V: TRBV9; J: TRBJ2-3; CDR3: CASTSSVGTDTQYF
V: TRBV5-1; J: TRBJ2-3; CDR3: CASSLDNRDTQYF
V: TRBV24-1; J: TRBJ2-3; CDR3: CATSDSSGRNTDTQYF
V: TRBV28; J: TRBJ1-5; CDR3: CASSLVETGQPQHF